The rows below give T cell receptor beta chains drawn from one sample of a study of blood T cell repertoires in COVID-19. Method: immunoSEQ multiplex PCR; TCRdb's copy keeps in-frame clones and lacks some. The sample holds tens of thousands of clones, around four fifths seen once. Sequencing was done on a sample of peripheral blood. The origin of the receptors is a woman in her seventies with active or convalescent COVID-19. Both conserved end residues are part of each CDR3. The D gene is left open where the match is weak. Not every row has a clone size; where given, it reads once, few, many or a size class.

d_gene	abundance	j_gene	v_gene	len	CDR3aa	CDR3nt
TRBD2	-	TRBJ2-1	TRBV4-2	16	CASSSQTGGTYNEQFF	TGTGCCAGCAGCAGCCAAACGGGGGGTACCTACAATGAGCAGTTCTTC
-	-	TRBJ1-6	TRBV6-6	14	CASTWAGNNSPLHF	TGTGCCAGCACCTGGGCAGGGAACAATTCACCCCTCCACTTT
-	-	TRBJ2-5	TRBV10-1	15	CASSEDTGGRKTQYF	TGCGCCAGCAGTGAGGATACGGGGGGCCGAAAGACCCAGTACTTC
-	-	TRBJ1-2	TRBV29-1	13	CSVERDPSYGYTF	TGCAGCGTTGAGAGGGATCCCAGCTATGGCTACACCTTC
-	-	TRBJ1-4	TRBV7-2	17	CASSLGHRGPFDEKLFF	TGTGCCAGCAGCTTAGGGCATAGGGGCCCGTTCGATGAAAAACTGTTTTTT
TRBD2	many	TRBJ2-1	TRBV9	13	CASSALISGAVFF	TGTGCCAGCAGCGCTTTGATTAGCGGGGCAGTGTTCTTC
-	-	TRBJ2-3	TRBV9	15	CASSVGASGTDTQYF	TGTGCCAGCAGCGTAGGGGCTAGCGGCACAGATACGCAGTATTTT
TRBD1	-	TRBJ2-5	TRBV7-9	14	CASSLRDSQETQYF	TGTGCCAGCAGCTTAAGGGACAGCCAAGAGACCCAGTACTTC
TRBD2	-	TRBJ2-5	TRBV5-1	16	CASSLFLAGGQETQYF	TGCGCCAGCAGCCTGTTCTTAGCGGGGGGCCAAGAGACCCAGTACTTC
-	-	TRBJ1-6	TRBV5-4	16	CASSLDAAGGDSPLHF	TGTGCCAGCAGCTTGGACGCCGCCGGCGGGGATTCACCCCTCCACTTT
TRBD1	-	TRBJ1-1	TRBV2	12	CASRRQGFEAFF	TGTGCCAGCAGGCGACAGGGGTTTGAAGCTTTCTTT
-	few	TRBJ1-2	TRBV6-5	14	CASRSGQLGDGYTF	TGTGCCAGCAGATCCGGACAGCTGGGGGATGGCTACACCTTC
-	once	TRBJ2-1	TRBV3-1/TRBV3-2	12	CASTMGPNEQFF	TGTGCCAGCACTATGGGGCCAAATGAGCAGTTCTTC
-	-	TRBJ2-1	TRBV29-1	14	CSVEGDRTYNEQFF	TGCAGCGTTGAAGGAGACAGAACCTACAATGAGCAGTTCTTC
TRBD1	-	TRBJ1-2	TRBV10-2	14	CAIEDGAGGHGYTF	TGCGCCATCGAAGATGGGGCAGGGGGCCATGGCTACACCTTC
TRBD1	-	TRBJ2-7	TRBV7-2	14	CASTPGTGPYEQYF	TGTGCCAGTACACCCGGGACAGGGCCTTACGAGCAGTACTTC
TRBD1	-	TRBJ2-7	TRBV2	15	CASRATGGASYEQYF	TGTGCCAGCAGGGCGACAGGGGGGGCTTCCTACGAGCAGTACTTC
-	-	TRBJ1-4	TRBV5-4	14	CASSLGQTNEKLFF	TGTGCCAGCAGCTTGGGACAAACTAATGAAAAACTGTTTTTT